These T cell receptor beta chains were read from a single sample in a study of T cells in Graves' hyperthyroidism and ophthalmopathy. Each CDR3 protein is one row after TCRdb ran MiXCR on the multiplex PCR reads. The sample lists 490,000 or so distinct CDR3 sequences; 20% to 25% were seen once. Material for sequencing was blood. Source of these receptors: a woman in her 70s with Graves' ophthalmopathy. The CDR3 runs from the conserved cysteine through the conserved F or W. A D gene is named only where the DNA matches it firmly. Clone size, where shown, is once, few, many, or a class for clones that have expanded.

V	size	D	J	DNA	CDR3
TRBV5-4	NA	TRBD1	TRBJ2-1	TGTGCCAGCAGCTTGCTCGGGACAGGGCAGATCACCTACAATGAGCAGTTCTTC	CASSLLGTGQITYNEQFF
TRBV29-1	NA	NA	TRBJ1-2	TGCAGCGTTGAATTCTGGCAGCACCATGGCTACACCTTC	CSVEFWQHHGYTF
TRBV29-1	few	NA	TRBJ2-7	TGCAGCGTTGGGGGGGACAGCTCCTACGAGCAGTACTTC	CSVGGDSSYEQYF
TRBV20-1	NA	TRBD1	TRBJ1-5	TGCAGTGCTAGAACAATTTTAGGACAGGGAGAGGGCAATCAGCCCCAGCATTTT	CSARTILGQGEGNQPQHF
TRBV2	NA	NA	TRBJ1-3	TGTGCCAGCAGCGAGGGGGGGACCTCTGGAAACACCATATATTTT	CASSEGGTSGNTIYF
TRBV7-2	many	TRBD1	TRBJ2-7	TGTGCCAGCAGCCCAGACCGACAGGGGTCCTACGAGCAGTACTTC	CASSPDRQGSYEQYF
TRBV6-1	few	TRBD1	TRBJ1-4	TGTGCCAGCAGTATATCCGGGACAGTCGGGGAAAAACTGTTTTTT	CASSISGTVGEKLFF
TRBV29-1	few	NA	TRBJ2-3	TGCAGCGTTGATCGAGGGAGCCAGACGCAGTATTTT	CSVDRGSQTQYF
TRBV6-2/TRBV6-3	few	NA	TRBJ2-1	TGTGCCAGCAGTACCGAGCGGCAGCAGTTCTTC	CASSTERQQFF
TRBV12-3/TRBV12-4	NA	NA	TRBJ2-2	TGTGCCAGCAGTTTTAGCGCCACCGGGGAGCTGTTTTTT	CASSFSATGELFF
TRBV7-2	NA	TRBD2	TRBJ2-7	TGTGCCAGCAGCCCCACCGGGACTAGCTTCCACGAGCAGTACTTC	CASSPTGTSFHEQYF
TRBV20-1	few	NA	TRBJ1-5	TGCAGTGCTAGAAACTTAAAAGGGGGATGGAATCAGCCCCAGCATTTT	CSARNLKGGWNQPQHF
TRBV15	NA	NA	TRBJ1-6	TGTGCCACCAGCAGCCCCCCGGGGTATTCACCCCTCCACTTT	CATSSPPGYSPLHF
TRBV7-9	NA	TRBD1	TRBJ1-1	TGTGCCAGCAGCCCGGGACAGGGGAGACTCGCTGAAGCTTTCTTT	CASSPGQGRLAEAFF
TRBV20-1	few	TRBD2	TRBJ2-7	TGCAGTGCTAGTGTACTAGCGCTATCCTACGAGCAGTACTTC	CSASVLALSYEQYF
TRBV18	few	NA	TRBJ2-7	TGTGCCAGCTCACCAATCCCAGGGGACTACGAGCAGTACTTC	CASSPIPGDYEQYF
TRBV6-4	many	TRBD1	TRBJ1-5	TGTGCCAGCAGTACAGGGGGCAGTCAGCCCCAGCATTTT	CASSTGGSQPQHF
TRBV12-3/TRBV12-4	many	NA	TRBJ1-2	TGTGCCAGCAGTTTTTACGGTCGCGGAGACTATGGCTACACCTTC	CASSFYGRGDYGYTF
TRBV6-1	NA	TRBD1	TRBJ2-7	TGTGCCAGCAGTGAAGTGGCGGGACAGGGGGCGAACGAGCAGTACTTC	CASSEVAGQGANEQYF
TRBV6-1	NA	TRBD1	TRBJ1-2	TGTGCCAGCAGTCCGGGACAGGGTCCCTATGGCTACACCTTC	CASSPGQGPYGYTF
TRBV20-1	few	TRBD2	TRBJ2-1	TGCAGTGCTAGCGGCCCTAGCGGGATTTACAATGAGCAGTTCTTC	CSASGPSGIYNEQFF
TRBV7-9	few	NA	TRBJ2-1	TGTGCCAGCAGCTTACCCCCCGGTGGGAACAATGAGCAGTTCTTC	CASSLPPGGNNEQFF
TRBV2	few	TRBD2	TRBJ2-1	TGTGCCAGCAAGGGCGGGGGGACCTCCTGCAATGAGCAGTTCTTC	CASKGGGTSCNEQFF
TRBV28	few	NA	TRBJ1-1	TGTGCCAGCAGTCCGACAGAAACTTACACTGAAGCTTTCTTT	CASSPTETYTEAFF
TRBV11-2	few	NA	TRBJ1-2	TGTGCCAGCAGCGCCACGGGTCATGGCTACACCTTC	CASSATGHGYTF
TRBV10-3	NA	NA	TRBJ2-5	TGTGCCATCAGTGAGGGGGTTCCTGGAGGGGAGACCCAGTACTTC	CAISEGVPGGETQYF
TRBV28	NA	TRBD1	TRBJ1-1	TGTGCCAGCAGTGGCGCGGGACAGGGCTTACCTGAAGCTTTCTTT	CASSGAGQGLPEAFF